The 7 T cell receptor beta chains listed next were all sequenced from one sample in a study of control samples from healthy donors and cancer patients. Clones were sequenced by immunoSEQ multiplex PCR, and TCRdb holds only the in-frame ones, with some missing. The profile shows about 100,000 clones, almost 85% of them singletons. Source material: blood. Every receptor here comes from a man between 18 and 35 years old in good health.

CDR3 bases: TGTGCCAGCAGTTTTCAGGGGGCTAGCACAGATACGCAGTATTTT. This codes for CASSFQGASTDTQYF. The V and J genes are TRBV27 and TRBJ2-3, with TRBD1 identical over 8 bases. The CDR3 spans 15 residues. The V gene end was trimmed by 3 bases and the J gene end by 0 bases; junction bases not matched to a gene: 2. The germline V gene has CDR1 MNHEY and CDR2 SMNVEV (reference sequence).

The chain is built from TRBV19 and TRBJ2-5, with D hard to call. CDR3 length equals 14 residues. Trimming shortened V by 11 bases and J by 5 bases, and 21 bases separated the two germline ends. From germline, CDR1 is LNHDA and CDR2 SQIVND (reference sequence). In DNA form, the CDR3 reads TGTGCCTCCCGCCCGGACGGGTCGCGGGAGACCCAGTACTTC. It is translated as CASRPDGSRETQYF.

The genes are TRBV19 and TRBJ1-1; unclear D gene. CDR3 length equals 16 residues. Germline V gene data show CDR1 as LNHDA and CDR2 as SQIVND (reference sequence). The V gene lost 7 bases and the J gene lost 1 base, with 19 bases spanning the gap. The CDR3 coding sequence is TGTGCCAGTATGAAGGGAACTCTAATAGGGAACACTGAAGCTTTCTTT. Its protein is CASMKGTLIGNTEAFF. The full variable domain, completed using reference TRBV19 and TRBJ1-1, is DGGITQSPKYLFRKEGQNVTLSCEQNLNHDAMYWYRQDPGQGLRLIYYSQIVNDFQKGDIAEGYSVSREKKESFPLTVTSAQKNPTAFYLCASMKGTLIGNTEAFFGQGTRLTVV.

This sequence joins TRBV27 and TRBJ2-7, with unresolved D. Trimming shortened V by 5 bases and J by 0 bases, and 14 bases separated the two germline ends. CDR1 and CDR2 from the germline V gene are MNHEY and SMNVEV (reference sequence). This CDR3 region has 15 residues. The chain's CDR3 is CASSAPSGNSYEQYF. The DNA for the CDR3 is TGTGCCAGCAGTGCCCCCTCGGGCAACTCCTACGAGCAGTACTTC.

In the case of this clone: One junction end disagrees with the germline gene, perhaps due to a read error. DNA for the CDR3: TGTGCCACCAGTAGGGGGCAGGAAAAACTGTTTTTT. Its protein is CATSRGQEKLFF. The V and J genes are TRBV12-3 or TRBV12-4 and TRBJ1-4, with 7 bases identical to TRBD1. This CDR3 has 12 amino acids.

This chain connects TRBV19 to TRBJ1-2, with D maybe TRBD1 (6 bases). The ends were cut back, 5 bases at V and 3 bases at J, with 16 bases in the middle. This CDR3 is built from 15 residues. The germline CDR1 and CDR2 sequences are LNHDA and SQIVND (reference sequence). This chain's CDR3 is CASSAGHFVYYGYTF. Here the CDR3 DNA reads TGTGCCAGTAGTGCGGGACATTTTGTCTACTATGGCTACACCTTC.

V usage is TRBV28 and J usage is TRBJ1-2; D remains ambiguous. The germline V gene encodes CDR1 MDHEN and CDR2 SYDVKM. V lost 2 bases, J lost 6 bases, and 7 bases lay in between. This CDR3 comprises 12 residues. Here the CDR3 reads CASSLGVDGYTF. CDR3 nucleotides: TGTGCCAGCAGTTTAGGGGTAGATGGCTACACCTTC.